This TCR beta chain appears in the sequencing data of a study of long-term antiretroviral therapy in people with HIV. At the survey level, the v3.0 immunoSEQ assay was run. Only in-frame clones appear in the TCRdb table, and some are missing; sequencing was by immunoSEQ multiplex PCR. The repertoire has more than 11,000 clones, 77% of them found once; the top ten carry roughly a fifth. Germline loops: CDR1 ENHRY, CDR2 SYGVKD. The CDR3 sequence is 16 residues long. V was pared by 2 bases and J by 4 bases, with 6 bases of the junction left unmatched. The sample here was unsorted PBMCs, taken 1.3 years before starting antiretroviral therapy. V and J are TRBV10-3 and TRBJ1-1; 11 nucleotides agree with TRBD1. The clonotype originates from a man in his forties with HIV. CDR3 coding DNA: TGTGCCATCAGTGAGACCCGGACAGGGGGCCCCACTGAAGCTTTCTTT. Translation gives CAISETRTGGPTEAFF.